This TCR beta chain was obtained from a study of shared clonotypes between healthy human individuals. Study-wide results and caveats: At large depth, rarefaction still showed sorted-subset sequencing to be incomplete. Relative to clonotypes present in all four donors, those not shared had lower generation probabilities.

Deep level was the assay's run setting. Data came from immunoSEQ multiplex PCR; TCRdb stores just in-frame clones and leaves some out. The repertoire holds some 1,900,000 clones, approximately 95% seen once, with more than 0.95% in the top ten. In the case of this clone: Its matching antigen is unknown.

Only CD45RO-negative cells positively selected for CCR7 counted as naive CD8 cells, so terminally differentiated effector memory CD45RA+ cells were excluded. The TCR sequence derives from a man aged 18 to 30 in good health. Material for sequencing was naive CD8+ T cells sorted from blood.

The CDR3 sequence: CASSTDREGPDTQYF. DNA for the CDR3: TGTGCCAGCAGCACCGACAGGGAAGGGCCAGATACGCAGTATTTT. The rearrangement joins TRBV5-4 to TRBJ2-3, with 7 bases aligning to TRBD1. V lost 4 bases and J lost 4; bases outside the gene matches: 9. The germline gives CDR1 SGHNT, CDR2 YYREEE (reference sequence). This CDR3 contains 15 residues.